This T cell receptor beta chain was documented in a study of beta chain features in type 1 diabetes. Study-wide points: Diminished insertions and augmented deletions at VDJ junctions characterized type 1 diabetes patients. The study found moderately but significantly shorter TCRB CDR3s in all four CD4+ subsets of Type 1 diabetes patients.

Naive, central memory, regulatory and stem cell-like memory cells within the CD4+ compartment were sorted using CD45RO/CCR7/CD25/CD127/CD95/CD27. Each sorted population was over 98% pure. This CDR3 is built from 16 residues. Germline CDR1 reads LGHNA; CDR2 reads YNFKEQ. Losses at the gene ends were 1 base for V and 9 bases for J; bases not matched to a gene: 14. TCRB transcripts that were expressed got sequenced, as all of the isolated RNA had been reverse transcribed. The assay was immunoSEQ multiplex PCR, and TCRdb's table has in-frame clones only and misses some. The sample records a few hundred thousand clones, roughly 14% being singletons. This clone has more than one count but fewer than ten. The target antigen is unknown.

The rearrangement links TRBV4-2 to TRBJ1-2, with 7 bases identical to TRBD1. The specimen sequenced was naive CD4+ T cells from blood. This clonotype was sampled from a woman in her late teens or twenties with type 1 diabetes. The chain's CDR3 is CASSQGGEGQIIRYTF. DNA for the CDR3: TGTGCCAGCAGCCAAGGGGGTGAGGGACAGATCATACGCTACACCTTC.